The entry below gives a single TCR beta chain sequence along with its context. Its matching antigen is unknown. This sample is drawn from a study of T cell repertoires in cytomegalovirus infection. On the study more broadly: Matching HLA type and CMV infection were both indicated by public TCR beta signatures.

The CDR3 totals 14 residues. Germline V lookup: CDR1 SGHNT, CDR2 YENEEA. V was shortened by 5 bases and J by 0 bases, with 11 bases between the two germline ends. TCRdb recomputed calls from the reads with MiXCR, one row per CDR3 protein. Here the sample spans 450,000 to 600,000 distinct CDR3 sequences, 30% to 40% being singletons. Study outcomes and limitations: HLA-C-restricted CMV clonotypes gave the most frequent clonotype in two of eight donors.

The chain combines TRBV11-3 with TRBJ2-7; the D gene is possibly TRBD2 (5 bases). The sample here was cultured PBMCs, taken from culture after CMV antigen stimulation. The source of this sequence is a human donor in good health (CMV status not recorded). Some clones in this sample may be carry-over from other donors' samples. The CDR3 nucleotides read TGTGCCAGCAGCCCGACGGGGAGCTCCTACGAGCAGTACTTC. Its protein product is CASSPTGSSYEQYF.